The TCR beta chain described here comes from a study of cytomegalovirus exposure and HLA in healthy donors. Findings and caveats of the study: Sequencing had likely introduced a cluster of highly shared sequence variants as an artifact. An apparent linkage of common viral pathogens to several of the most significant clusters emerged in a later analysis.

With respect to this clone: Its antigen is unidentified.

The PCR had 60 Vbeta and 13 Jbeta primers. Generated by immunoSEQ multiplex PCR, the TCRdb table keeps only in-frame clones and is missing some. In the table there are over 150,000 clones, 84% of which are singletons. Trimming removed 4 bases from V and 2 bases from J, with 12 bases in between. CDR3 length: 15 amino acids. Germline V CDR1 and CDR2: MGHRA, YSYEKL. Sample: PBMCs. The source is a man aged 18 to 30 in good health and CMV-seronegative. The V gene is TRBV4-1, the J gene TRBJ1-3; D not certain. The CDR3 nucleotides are TGCGCCAGCAGCCCCCTCTTTACACCTGGAAACACCATATATTTT. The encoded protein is CASSPLFTPGNTIYF.